This T cell receptor (beta chain) comes out of a study of cytomegalovirus exposure and HLA in healthy donors. From germline, CDR1 is MDHEN and CDR2 SYDVKM. The CDR3 is 15 residues long. V shed 11 bases and J shed 5 bases, with 22 bases lying between them. It was with 60 Vbeta and 13 Jbeta primers that the PCR ran. Profiling relied on immunoSEQ multiplex PCR, and the TCRdb table lists in-frame clones only, not all of them. Of over 120,000 clones listed, roughly 70% are singletons. This TCR was recovered from a man aged 18 to 35 in good health and CMV-seropositive. This chain links TRBV28 with TRBJ2-1; tentatively, D is TRBD1 (5 bases). Sequenced input: PBMCs. The CDR3 sequence is CALRGRYMRDNEQFF. CDR3 DNA sequence: TGTGCCTTAAGGGGTAGATATATGAGAGACAATGAGCAGTTCTTC.